This T cell receptor beta chain was documented in a study of response to subunit inactivated influenza vaccine. General observations from the study: Authors suggested that a seasonal influenza vaccination recruits few new T cells each time.

The sample holds a few counts of this clonotype. Antigen: not known. Per germline, CDR1 DFQATT and CDR2 SNEGSKA (reference sequence). The CDR3 runs to 15 residues. Trimming removed 0 bases at V and 8 bases at J, with 17 bases between. TCRdb reprocessed the RT-PCR reads with MiXCR, giving one entry per CDR3 protein. The sample shows about 700,000 distinct CDR3 sequences, 11% to 15% of them seen only once. V and J are TRBV20-1 and TRBJ2-1, with D unclear. The receptor was isolated from a man in his fifties who received an inactivated influenza vaccine. The starting material was PBMCs from blood, obtained around 14 days before vaccination. CDR3 residues: CSARDWSNPQDEQFF. For the CDR3, the DNA is TGCAGTGCTAGAGATTGGAGCAACCCCCAGGATGAGCAGTTCTTC.